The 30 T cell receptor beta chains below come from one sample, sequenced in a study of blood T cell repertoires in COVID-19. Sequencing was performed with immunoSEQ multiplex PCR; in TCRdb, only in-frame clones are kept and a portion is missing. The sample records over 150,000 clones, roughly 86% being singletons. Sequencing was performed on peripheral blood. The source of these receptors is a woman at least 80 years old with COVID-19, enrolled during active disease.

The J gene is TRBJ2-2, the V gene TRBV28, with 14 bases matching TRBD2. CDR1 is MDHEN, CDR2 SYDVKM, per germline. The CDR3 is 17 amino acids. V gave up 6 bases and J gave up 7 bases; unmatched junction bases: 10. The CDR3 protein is CASSRPGLAGVGGELFF. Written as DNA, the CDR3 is TGTGCCAGCAGCCGCCCGGGACTAGCGGGAGTGGGCGGGGAGCTGTTTTTT.

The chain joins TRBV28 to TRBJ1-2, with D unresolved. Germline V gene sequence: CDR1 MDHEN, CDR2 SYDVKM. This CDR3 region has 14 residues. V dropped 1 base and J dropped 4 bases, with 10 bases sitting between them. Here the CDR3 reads CASSLSSRGYGYTF. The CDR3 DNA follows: TGTGCCAGCAGTTTATCGTCCCGGGGCTATGGCTACACCTTC.

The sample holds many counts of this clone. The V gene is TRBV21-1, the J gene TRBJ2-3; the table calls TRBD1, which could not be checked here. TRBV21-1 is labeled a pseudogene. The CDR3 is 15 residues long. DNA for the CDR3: TGTGCCAGCAGCAGACAGGGGGCCAGCACAGATACGCAGTATTTT. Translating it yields CASSRQGASTDTQYF.

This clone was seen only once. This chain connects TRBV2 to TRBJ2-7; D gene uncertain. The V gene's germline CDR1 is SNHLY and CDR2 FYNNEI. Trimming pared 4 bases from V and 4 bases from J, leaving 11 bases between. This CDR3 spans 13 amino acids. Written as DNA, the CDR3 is TGTGCCAGCAGTGTGACTGTCCGGTACGAGCAGTACTTC. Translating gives CASSVTVRYEQYF.

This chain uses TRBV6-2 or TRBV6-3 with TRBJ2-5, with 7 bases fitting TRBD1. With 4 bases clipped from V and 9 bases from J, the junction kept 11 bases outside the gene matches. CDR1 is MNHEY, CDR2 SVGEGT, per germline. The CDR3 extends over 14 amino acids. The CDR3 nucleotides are TGTGCCAGCAGTTCCCGGGACAGCACTTCGCCCCAGTACTTC. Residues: CASSSRDSTSPQYF.

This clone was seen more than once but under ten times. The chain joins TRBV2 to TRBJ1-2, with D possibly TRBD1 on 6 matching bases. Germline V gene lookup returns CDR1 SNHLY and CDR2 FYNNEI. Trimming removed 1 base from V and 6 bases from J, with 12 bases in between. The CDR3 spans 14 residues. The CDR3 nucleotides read TGTGCCAGCAGTGAAGTGCGGGGGGCAGATGGCTACACCTTC. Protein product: CASSEVRGADGYTF.

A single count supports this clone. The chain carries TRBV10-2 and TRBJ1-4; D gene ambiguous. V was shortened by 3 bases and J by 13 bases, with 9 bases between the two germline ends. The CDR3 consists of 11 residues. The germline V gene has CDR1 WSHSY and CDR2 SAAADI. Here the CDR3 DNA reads TGCGCCAGCAGTGATGTAGGAGGACTGTTTTTT. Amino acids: CASSDVGGLFF.

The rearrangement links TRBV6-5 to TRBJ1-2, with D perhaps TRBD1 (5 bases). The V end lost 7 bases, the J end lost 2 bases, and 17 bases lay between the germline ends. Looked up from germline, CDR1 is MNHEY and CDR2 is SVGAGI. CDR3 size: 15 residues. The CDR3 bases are TGTGCCAGCAACCTCTTAAGTCACAGGAACTATGGCTACACCTTC. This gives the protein CASNLLSHRNYGYTF.

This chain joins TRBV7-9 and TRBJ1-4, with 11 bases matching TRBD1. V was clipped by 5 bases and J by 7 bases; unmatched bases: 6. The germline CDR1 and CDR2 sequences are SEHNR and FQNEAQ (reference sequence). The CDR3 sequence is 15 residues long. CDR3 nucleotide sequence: TGTGCCAGCAGCCCAGGGACAGGGGGAGCTGAAAAACTGTTTTTT. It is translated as CASSPGTGGAEKLFF.

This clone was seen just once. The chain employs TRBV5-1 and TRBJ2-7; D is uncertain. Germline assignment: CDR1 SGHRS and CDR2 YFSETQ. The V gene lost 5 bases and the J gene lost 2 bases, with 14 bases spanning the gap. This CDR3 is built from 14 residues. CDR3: CASSELTETYEQYF. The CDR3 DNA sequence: TGCGCCAGCAGTGAGCTAACTGAAACCTACGAGCAGTACTTC.

In DNA form, the CDR3 reads TGCGCCAGCAGCAGTACAGGGGGCTCTGGAAACACCATATATTTT. It is translated as CASSSTGGSGNTIYF. J is TRBJ1-3 and V is TRBV5-1, with 8 bases identical to TRBD1. The CDR3 is 15 amino acids. With 4 bases clipped from V and 0 bases from J, the junction kept 3 bases outside the gene matches. Germline-derived CDR1 and CDR2 are SGHRS and YFSETQ. Complete variable domain (other parts from reference TRBV5-1 and TRBJ1-3): KAGVTQTPRYLIKTRGQQVTLSCSPISGHRSVSWYQQTPGQGLQFLFEYFSETQRNKGNFPGRFSGRQFSNSRSEMNVSTLELGDSALYLCASSSTGGSGNTIYFGEGSWLTVV.

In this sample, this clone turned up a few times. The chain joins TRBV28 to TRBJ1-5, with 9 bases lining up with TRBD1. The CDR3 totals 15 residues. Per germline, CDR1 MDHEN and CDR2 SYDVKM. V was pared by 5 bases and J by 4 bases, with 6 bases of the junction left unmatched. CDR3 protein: CASSILDRGNQPQHF. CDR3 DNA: TGTGCCAGCAGTATACTAGACAGGGGGAATCAGCCCCAGCATTTT.

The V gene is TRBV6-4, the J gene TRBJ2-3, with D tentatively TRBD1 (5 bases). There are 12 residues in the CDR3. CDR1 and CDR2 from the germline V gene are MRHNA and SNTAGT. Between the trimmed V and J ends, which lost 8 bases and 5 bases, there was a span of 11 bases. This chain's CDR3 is CASGADGDTQYF. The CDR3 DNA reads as TGTGCCAGCGGGGCAGACGGAGATACGCAGTATTTT.

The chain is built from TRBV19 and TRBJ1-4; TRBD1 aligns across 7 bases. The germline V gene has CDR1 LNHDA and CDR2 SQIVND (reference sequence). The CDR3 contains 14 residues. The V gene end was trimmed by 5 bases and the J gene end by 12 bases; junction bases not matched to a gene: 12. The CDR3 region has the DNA TGTGCCAGTAGTCCCTCACAGGGGCAGGTGGAACTGTTTTTT. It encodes CASSPSQGQVELFF.

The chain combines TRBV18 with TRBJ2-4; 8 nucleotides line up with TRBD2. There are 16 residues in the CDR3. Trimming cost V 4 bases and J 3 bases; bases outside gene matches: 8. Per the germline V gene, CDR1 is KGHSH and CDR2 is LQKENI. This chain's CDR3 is CASSRTAGGYKNIQYF. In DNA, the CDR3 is TGTGCCAGCTCACGCACGGCGGGGGGCTACAAAAACATTCAGTACTTC.

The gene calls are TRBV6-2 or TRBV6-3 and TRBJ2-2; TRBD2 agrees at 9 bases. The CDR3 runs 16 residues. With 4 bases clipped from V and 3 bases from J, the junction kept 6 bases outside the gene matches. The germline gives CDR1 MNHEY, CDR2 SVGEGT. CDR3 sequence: CASSSLAGTYTGELFF. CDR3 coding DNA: TGTGCCAGCAGTTCCCTAGCGGGGACTTACACCGGGGAGCTGTTTTTT.

This chain's CDR3 is CASSPHPEREQYF. The CDR3 bases are TGTGCCAGCAGCCCTCATCCTGAGCGGGAGCAGTACTTC. The chain combines TRBV9 with TRBJ2-7; D is possibly TRBD2 (5 bases). This CDR3 is 13 amino acids long. CDR1 is SGDLS and CDR2 is YYNGEE in the germline V gene. V was trimmed by 4 bases and J by 7 bases, leaving 15 bases between them.

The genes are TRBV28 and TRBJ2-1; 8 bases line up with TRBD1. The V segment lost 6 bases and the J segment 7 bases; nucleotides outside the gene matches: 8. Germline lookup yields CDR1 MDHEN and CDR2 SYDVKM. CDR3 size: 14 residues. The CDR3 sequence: CASSLGYRGNEQFF. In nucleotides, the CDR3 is TGTGCCAGCAGCCTAGGGTACAGGGGGAATGAGCAGTTCTTC. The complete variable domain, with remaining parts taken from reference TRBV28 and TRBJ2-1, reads DVKVTQSSRYLVKRTGEKVFLECVQDMDHENMFWYRQDPGLGLRLIYFSYDVKMKEKGDIPEGYSVSREKKERFSLILESASTNQTSMYLCASSLGYRGNEQFFGPGTRLTVL.

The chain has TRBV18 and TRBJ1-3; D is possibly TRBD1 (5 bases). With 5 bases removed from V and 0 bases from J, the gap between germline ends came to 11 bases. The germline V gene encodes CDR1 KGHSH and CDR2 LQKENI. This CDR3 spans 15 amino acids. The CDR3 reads CASSSGHLSGNTIYF. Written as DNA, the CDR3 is TGTGCCAGCTCATCAGGACACCTCTCTGGAAACACCATATATTTT.

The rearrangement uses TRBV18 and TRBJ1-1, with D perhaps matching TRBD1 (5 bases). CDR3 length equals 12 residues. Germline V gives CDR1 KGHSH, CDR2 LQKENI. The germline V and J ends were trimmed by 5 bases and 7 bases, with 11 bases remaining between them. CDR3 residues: CASSLTDFEAFF. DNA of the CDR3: TGTGCCAGCTCATTGACAGATTTTGAAGCTTTCTTT.

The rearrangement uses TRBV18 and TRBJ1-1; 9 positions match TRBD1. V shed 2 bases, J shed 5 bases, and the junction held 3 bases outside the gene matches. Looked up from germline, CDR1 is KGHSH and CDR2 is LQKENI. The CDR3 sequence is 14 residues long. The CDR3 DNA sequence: TGTGCCAGCTCACCAGACAGGGGGAAGACTGAAGCTTTCTTT. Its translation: CASSPDRGKTEAFF.

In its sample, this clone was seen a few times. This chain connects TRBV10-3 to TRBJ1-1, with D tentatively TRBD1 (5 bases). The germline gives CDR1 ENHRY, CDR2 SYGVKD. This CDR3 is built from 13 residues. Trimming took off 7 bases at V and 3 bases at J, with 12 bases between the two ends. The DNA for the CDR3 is TGTGCCATCAAGGCAGGGTGGGACACTGAAGCTTTCTTT. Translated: CAIKAGWDTEAFF.

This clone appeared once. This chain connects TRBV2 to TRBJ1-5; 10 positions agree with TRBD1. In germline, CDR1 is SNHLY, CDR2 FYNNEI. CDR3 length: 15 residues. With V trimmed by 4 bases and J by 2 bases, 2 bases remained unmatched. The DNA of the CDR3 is TGTGCCAGCAGTGGGGACAGGGGTGGCAATCAGCCCCAGCATTTT. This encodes CASSGDRGGNQPQHF. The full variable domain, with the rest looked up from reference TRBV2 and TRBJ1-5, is EPEVTQTPSHQVTQMGQEVILRCVPISNHLYFYWYRQILGQKVEFLVSFYNNEISEKSEIFDDQFSVERPDGSNFTLKIRSTKLEDSAMYFCASSGDRGGNQPQHFGDGTRLSIL.

The CDR3 is CASSSRANTGELFF. The DNA for the CDR3 is TGTGCCAGCAGCTCCCGGGCGAACACCGGGGAGCTGTTTTTT. The rearrangement links TRBV9 to TRBJ2-2; no firm D call. Germline V gives CDR1 SGDLS, CDR2 YYNGEE. CDR3 length: 14 residues. V was shortened by 4 bases and J by 0 bases, with 7 bases between the two germline ends.

The CDR3 DNA sequence: TGTGCCAGCAGTGAAACAAGGACAGAACTCTCTGCAGCTTTCTTT. Its protein is CASSETRTELSAAFF. The chain links TRBV6-1 to TRBJ1-1, with D perhaps TRBD1 (6 bases). V shed 2 bases and J shed 10 bases, with 20 bases lying between them. The CDR3 totals 15 residues. The germline V gene has CDR1 MNHNS and CDR2 SASEGT.

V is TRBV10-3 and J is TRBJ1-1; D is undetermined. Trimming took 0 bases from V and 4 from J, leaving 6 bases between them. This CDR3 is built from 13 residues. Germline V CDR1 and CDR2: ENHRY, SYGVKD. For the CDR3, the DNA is TGTGCCATCAGTGAGTCCTTCTCCACTGAAGCTTTCTTT. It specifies CAISESFSTEAFF.

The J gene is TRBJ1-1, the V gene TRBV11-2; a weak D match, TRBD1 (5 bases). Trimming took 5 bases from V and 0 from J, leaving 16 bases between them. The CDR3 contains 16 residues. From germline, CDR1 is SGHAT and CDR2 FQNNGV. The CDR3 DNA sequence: TGTGCCAGCAGCCCGGGCGGGGCGACGGTGAACACTGAAGCTTTCTTT. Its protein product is CASSPGGATVNTEAFF.

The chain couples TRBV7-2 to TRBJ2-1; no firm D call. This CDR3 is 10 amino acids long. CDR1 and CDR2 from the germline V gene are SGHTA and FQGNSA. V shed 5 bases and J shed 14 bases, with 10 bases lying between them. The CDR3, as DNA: TGTGCCAGCAGCACCCCTAATGAGTTCTTC. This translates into CASSTPNEFF.

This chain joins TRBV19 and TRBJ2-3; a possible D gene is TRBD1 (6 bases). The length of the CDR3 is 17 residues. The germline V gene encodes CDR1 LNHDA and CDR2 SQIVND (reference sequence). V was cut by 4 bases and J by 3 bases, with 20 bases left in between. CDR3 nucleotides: TGTGCCAGTAGTACTCCGTATGAGGCAGGGGCTACAGATACGCAGTATTTT. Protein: CASSTPYEAGATDTQYF.

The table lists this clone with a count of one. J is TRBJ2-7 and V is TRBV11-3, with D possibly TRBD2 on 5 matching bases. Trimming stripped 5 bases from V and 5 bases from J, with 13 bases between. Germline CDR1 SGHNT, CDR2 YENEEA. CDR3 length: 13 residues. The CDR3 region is CASSPGVGHEQYF. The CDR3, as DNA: TGTGCCAGCAGCCCCGGGGTGGGTCACGAGCAGTACTTC.